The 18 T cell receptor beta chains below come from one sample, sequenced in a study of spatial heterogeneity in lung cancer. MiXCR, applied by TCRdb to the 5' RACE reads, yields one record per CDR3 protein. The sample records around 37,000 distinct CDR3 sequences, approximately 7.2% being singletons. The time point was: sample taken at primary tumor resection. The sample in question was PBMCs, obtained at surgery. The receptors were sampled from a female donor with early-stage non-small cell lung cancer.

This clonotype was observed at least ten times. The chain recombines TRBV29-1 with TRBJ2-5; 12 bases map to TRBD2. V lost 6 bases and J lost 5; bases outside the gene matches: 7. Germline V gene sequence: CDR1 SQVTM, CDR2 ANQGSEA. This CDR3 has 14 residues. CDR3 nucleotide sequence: TGCAGCGTCGATGGACTAGCGGGGACCGAGACCCAGTACTTC. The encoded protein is CSVDGLAGTETQYF.

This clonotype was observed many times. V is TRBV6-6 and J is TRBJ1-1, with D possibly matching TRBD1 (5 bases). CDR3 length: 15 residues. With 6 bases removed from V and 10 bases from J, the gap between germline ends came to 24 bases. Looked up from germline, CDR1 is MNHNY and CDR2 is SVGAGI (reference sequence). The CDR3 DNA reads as TGTGCCAGCAGCTCTTTCTACCGGGACTCCGAGTCAGCTTTCTTT. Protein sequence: CASSSFYRDSESAFF.

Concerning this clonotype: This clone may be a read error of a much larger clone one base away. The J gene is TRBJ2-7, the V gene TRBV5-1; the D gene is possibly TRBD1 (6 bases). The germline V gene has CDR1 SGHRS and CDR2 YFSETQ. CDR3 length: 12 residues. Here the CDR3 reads CAGSPGAYEQYF. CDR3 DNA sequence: TGCGCCGGCAGCCCAGGGGCCTACGAGCAGTACTTC.

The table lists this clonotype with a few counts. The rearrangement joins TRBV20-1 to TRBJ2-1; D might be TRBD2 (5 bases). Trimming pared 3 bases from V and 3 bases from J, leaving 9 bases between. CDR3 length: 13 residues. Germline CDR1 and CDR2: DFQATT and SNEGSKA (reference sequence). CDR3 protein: CSASSGNYNEQFF. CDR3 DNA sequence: TGCAGTGCTAGCTCGGGGAACTACAATGAGCAGTTCTTC.

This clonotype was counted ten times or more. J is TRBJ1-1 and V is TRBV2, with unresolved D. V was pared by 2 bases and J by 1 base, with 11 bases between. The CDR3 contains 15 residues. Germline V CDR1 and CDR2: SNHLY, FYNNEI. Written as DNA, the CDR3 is TGTGCCAGCAGTGAAAATTTGGGAGAGAACACTGAAGCTTTCTTT. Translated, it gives CASSENLGENTEAFF.

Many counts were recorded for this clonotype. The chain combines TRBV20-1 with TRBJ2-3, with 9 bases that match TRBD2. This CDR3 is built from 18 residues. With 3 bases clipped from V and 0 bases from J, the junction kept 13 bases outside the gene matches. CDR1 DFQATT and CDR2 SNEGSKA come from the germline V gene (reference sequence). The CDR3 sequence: CSASQAGLAGTSTDTQYF. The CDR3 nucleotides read TGCAGTGCTAGTCAGGCGGGGCTAGCGGGGACTAGCACAGATACGCAGTATTTT.

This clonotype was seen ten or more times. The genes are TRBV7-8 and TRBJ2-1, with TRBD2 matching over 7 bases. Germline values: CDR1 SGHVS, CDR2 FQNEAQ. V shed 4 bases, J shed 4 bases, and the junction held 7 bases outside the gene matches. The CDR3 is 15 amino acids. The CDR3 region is CASSSPRGTYNEQFF. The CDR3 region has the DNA TGTGCCAGCAGCTCCCCGCGGGGGACTTACAATGAGCAGTTCTTC.

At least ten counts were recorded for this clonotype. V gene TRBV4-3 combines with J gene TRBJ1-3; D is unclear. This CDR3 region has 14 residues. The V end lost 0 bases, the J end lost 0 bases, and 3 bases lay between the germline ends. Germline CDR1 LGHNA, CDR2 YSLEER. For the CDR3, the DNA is TGCGCCAGCAGCCAAGATTTCTCTGGAAACACCATATATTTT. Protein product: CASSQDFSGNTIYF.

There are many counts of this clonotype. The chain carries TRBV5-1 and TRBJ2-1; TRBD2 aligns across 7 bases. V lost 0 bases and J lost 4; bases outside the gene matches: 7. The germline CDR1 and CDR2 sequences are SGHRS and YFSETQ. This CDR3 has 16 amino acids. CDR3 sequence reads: CASSLDGASGYNEQFF. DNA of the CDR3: TGCGCCAGCAGCTTGGATGGGGCTAGCGGTTACAATGAGCAGTTCTTC.

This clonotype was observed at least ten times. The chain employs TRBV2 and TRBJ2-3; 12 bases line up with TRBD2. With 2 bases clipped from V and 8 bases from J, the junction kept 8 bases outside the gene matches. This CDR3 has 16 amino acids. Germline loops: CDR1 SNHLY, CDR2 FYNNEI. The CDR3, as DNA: TGTGCCAGCAGTGAACCCCGACTAGCGGGGGAGGGTACGCAGTATTTT. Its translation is CASSEPRLAGEGTQYF.

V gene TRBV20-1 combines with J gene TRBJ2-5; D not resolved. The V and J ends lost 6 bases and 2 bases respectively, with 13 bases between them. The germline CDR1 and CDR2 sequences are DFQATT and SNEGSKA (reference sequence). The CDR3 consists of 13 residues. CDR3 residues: CSAYVNGQETQYF. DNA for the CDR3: TGCAGTGCCTACGTAAACGGGCAAGAGACCCAGTACTTC.

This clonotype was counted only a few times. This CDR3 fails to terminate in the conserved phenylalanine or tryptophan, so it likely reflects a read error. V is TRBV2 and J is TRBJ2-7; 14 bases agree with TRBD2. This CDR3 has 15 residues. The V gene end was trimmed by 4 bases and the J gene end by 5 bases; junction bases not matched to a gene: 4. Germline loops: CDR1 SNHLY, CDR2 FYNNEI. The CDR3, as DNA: TGTGCCAGCAGTGCCCGGACTAGCGGGAGGAACGAGCAGTACCTC. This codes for CASSARTSGRNEQYL.

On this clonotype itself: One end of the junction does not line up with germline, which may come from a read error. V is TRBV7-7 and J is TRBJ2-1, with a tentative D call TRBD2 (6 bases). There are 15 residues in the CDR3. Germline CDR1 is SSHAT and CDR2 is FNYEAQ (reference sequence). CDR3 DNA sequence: TGTGCTAGCAGCTTAGAGGCGGGATACTACAATGAGCAGTTCTTC. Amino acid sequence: CASSLEAGYYNEQFF.

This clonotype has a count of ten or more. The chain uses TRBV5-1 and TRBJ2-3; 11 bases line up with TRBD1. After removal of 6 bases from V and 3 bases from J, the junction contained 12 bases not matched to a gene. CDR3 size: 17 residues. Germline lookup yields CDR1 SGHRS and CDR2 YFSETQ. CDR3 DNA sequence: TGCGCCAGCACCCCCGTCGCGGGACAGGGGGGGACAGATACGCAGTATTTT. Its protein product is CASTPVAGQGGTDTQYF.

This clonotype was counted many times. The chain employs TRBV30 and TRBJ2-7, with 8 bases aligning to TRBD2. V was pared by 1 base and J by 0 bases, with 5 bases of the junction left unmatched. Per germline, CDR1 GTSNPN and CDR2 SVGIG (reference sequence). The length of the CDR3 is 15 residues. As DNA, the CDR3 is TGTGCCTGGAGTGGCGGGGGGACATTCTCCTACGAGCAGTACTTC. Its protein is CAWSGGGTFSYEQYF.

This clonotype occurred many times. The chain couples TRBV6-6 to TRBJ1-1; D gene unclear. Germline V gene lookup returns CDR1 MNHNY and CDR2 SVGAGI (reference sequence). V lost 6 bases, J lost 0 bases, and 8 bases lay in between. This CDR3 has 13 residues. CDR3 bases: TGTGCCAGCAGGCTCCTTATGAACACTGAAGCTTTCTTT. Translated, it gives CASRLLMNTEAFF.

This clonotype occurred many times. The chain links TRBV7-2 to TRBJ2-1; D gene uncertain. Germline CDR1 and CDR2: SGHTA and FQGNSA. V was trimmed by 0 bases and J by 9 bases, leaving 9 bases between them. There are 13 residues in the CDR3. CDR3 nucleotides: TGTGCCAGCAGCTTAGCACCCTCTCTTGAGCAGTTCTTC. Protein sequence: CASSLAPSLEQFF.

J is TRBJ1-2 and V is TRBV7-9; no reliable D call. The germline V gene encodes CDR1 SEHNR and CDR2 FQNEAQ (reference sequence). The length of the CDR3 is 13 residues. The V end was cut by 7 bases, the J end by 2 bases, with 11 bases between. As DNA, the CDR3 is TGTGCCAGCACCCGGACTGTCAACTATGGCTACACCTTC. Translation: CASTRTVNYGYTF.